These 17 T cell receptor beta chains were all obtained from the same sample, sequenced in a study of shared clonotypes between healthy human individuals. This table comes from immunoSEQ multiplex PCR, and its TCRdb copy is limited to in-frame clones, with some not included. Of under 600,000 clones in the sample, roughly 85% are singletons; the top ten hold around 13%. Sequences were obtained from PBMCs. The receptors come from a woman in her forties in good health. Some clones in this sample may be carry-over from other donors' samples.

The rearrangement joins TRBV27 to TRBJ2-3; a weak D match, TRBD2 (6 bases). Trimming left V 2 bases short and J 3 bases short, with 9 bases between. The CDR3 has 14 amino acids. Germline CDR1 and CDR2: MNHEY and SMNVEV (reference sequence). CDR3 region: CASSLNGGTDTQYF. CDR3 DNA sequence: TGTGCCAGCAGTTTAAATGGGGGGACAGATACGCAGTATTTT.

The chain employs TRBV7-9 and TRBJ2-2, with no clear D. Trimming removed 4 bases from V and 6 bases from J, with 9 bases in between. Germline V gene sequence: CDR1 SEHNR, CDR2 FQNEAQ (reference sequence). The CDR3 is 13 residues long. The CDR3 region is CASSSQAPGELFF. The CDR3 DNA reads TGTGCCAGCAGCTCCCAGGCCCCCGGGGAGCTGTTTTTT.

V is TRBV2 and J is TRBJ2-5; D perhaps matches TRBD1 (5 bases). The CDR3 sequence is 13 residues long. V dropped 3 bases and J dropped 4 bases, with 9 bases sitting between them. Per germline, CDR1 SNHLY and CDR2 FYNNEI. In nucleotides, the CDR3 is TGTGCCAGCAGTGACGTCGACAGAGAGACCCAGTACTTC. Translating it yields CASSDVDRETQYF.

This rearrangement joins TRBV4-3 to TRBJ2-3, with D perhaps being TRBD1 or TRBD2 (5 bases each). From germline, CDR1 is LGHNA and CDR2 YSLEER. The V and J ends lost 2 bases and 6 bases respectively, with 15 bases between them. The CDR3 is made up of 15 amino acids. The CDR3, as DNA: TGCGCCAGCAGCCAATTGTCCAGAGAGGGGGATACGCAGTATTTT. It is translated as CASSQLSREGDTQYF.

This chain joins TRBV7-8 and TRBJ1-5, with 7 bases aligning to TRBD1. The CDR3 spans 15 residues. CDR1 and CDR2 (germline): SGHVS, FQNEAQ. With V trimmed by 4 bases and J by 4 bases, 7 bases remained unmatched. For the CDR3, the DNA is TGTGCCAGCAGCTCGTACGACAGGGTAAATCAGCCCCAGCATTTT. Protein product: CASSSYDRVNQPQHF.

This clone was recorded a few times. The J gene is TRBJ2-7, the V gene TRBV2; 11 bases agree with TRBD2. CDR1 SNHLY and CDR2 FYNNEI come from the germline V gene. The CDR3 runs 15 residues. With V trimmed by 11 bases and J by 1 base, 10 bases remained unmatched. The chain's CDR3 is CAALSLAGESYEQYF. The CDR3 region has the DNA TGTGCCGCCTTATCACTAGCGGGGGAATCCTACGAGCAGTACTTC.

The table lists this clone with a count of one. The chain couples TRBV19 to TRBJ1-5, with a possible D match to TRBD1 (6 bases). Germline V gene sequence: CDR1 LNHDA, CDR2 SQIVND (reference sequence). Trimming cost V 2 bases and J 6 bases, with 14 bases left between them. This CDR3 region has 15 residues. The CDR3 bases are TGTGCCAGTAGTATAACCCTTCAAGGGGGTCAGCCCCAGCATTTT. Translating gives CASSITLQGGQPQHF.

The chain is built from TRBV14 and TRBJ2-5, with D hard to call. V lost 4 bases, J lost 4 bases, and 13 bases lay in between. Germline V CDR1 and CDR2: SGHDN, FVKESK. This CDR3 comprises 14 residues. This CDR3 is CASSPRLGGETQYF. The CDR3 DNA reads as TGTGCCAGCAGCCCCCGCCTGGGTGGAGAGACCCAGTACTTC.

The V gene is TRBV2, the J gene TRBJ2-1; D is unresolved. In germline, CDR1 is SNHLY, CDR2 FYNNEI. CDR3 size: 12 residues. The ends were cut back, 8 bases at V and 7 bases at J, with 12 bases in the middle. For the CDR3, the DNA is TGTGCCAGCGGTCCGGATTGGAATGAGCAGTTCTTC. Translating it yields CASGPDWNEQFF.

In its sample, this clone was seen a few times. V gene TRBV5-1 combines with J gene TRBJ2-5, with D perhaps TRBD1 (6 bases). The CDR3 contains 13 residues. CDR1 is SGHRS and CDR2 is YFSETQ in the germline V gene. Deletions cut 6 bases from V and 5 bases from J, with 14 bases between. CDR3 DNA: TGCGCCAGCACGACAGGTCCTGGGGAGACCCAGTACTTC. Translation gives CASTTGPGETQYF.

The rearrangement links TRBV18 to TRBJ2-1, with 12 nucleotides matching TRBD2. J lost 6 bases, V lost 3 bases, and 9 bases had no gene match. The germline V gene has CDR1 KGHSH and CDR2 LQKENI. The CDR3 loop spans 17 amino acids. The CDR3 DNA follows: TGTGCCAGCTCACCGGGCCTAGCGGGAGGGCCGTTCAATGAGCAGTTCTTC. Its translation is CASSPGLAGGPFNEQFF. The variable domain in full, with the rest retrieved from reference TRBV18 and TRBJ2-1, is NAGVMQNPRHLVRRRGQEARLRCSPMKGHSHVYWYRQLPEEGLKFMVYLQKENIIDESGMPKERFSAEFPKEGPSILRIQQVVRGDSAAYFCASSPGLAGGPFNEQFFGPGTRLTVL.

In its sample, this clone was seen once. The V call is TRBV10-3, the J call TRBJ2-5; 12 nucleotides line up with TRBD2. The CDR3 extends over 15 amino acids. With 5 bases clipped from V and 0 bases from J, the junction kept 1 base outside the gene matches. Germline CDR1 reads ENHRY; CDR2 reads SYGVKD. In nucleotides, the CDR3 is TGTGCCATCAGTTGGACTAGCGGGAACCAAGAGACCCAGTACTTC. It encodes CAISWTSGNQETQYF.

Remarks on this clone: An end of the junction differs from the germline gene, which may be a read error. The chain links TRBV10-3 to TRBJ2-5; D is unclear. Germline-derived CDR1 and CDR2 are ENHRY and SYGVKD. This CDR3 spans 14 amino acids. CDR3 sequence: CASSVKEEQETQYF. As DNA, the CDR3 is TGTGCCAGCAGTGTAAAAGAAGAACAAGAGACCCAGTACTTC.

This chain connects TRBV30 to TRBJ2-7; perhaps TRBD2 as D (6 bases). Germline V CDR1 and CDR2: GTSNPN, SVGIG (reference sequence). The length of the CDR3 is 15 residues. Trimming removed 2 bases at V and 3 bases at J, with 17 bases between. The CDR3 DNA reads TGTGCCTGGAGTACACCCGGGACTGGATACTACGAGCAGTACTTC. It yields the protein CAWSTPGTGYYEQYF.

The chain joins TRBV7-8 to TRBJ2-2, with 11 bases matching TRBD2. Germline V gene data show CDR1 as SGHVS and CDR2 as FQNEAQ. This CDR3 is built from 15 residues. V was pared by 5 bases and J by 4 bases, with 3 bases of the junction left unmatched. CDR3 in amino acids: CASSLTSGSTGELFF. CDR3 DNA: TGTGCCAGCAGCCTTACTAGCGGGAGCACCGGGGAGCTGTTTTTT.

The chain recombines TRBV11-3 with TRBJ2-1; 8 nucleotides agree with TRBD1. This CDR3 is built from 15 residues. CDR1 SGHNT and CDR2 YENEEA come from the germline V gene. V trimming: 1 base; J trimming: 6 bases; junction bases outside the gene matches: 5. For the CDR3, the DNA is TGTGCCAGCAGCTTAGGCCGGGACAGGTTCAATGAGCAGTTCTTC. Amino acids: CASSLGRDRFNEQFF.

The V and J genes are TRBV19 and TRBJ2-3; D unclear. Trimming stripped 8 bases from V and 0 bases from J, with 12 bases between. Germline V gives CDR1 LNHDA, CDR2 SQIVND (reference sequence). The CDR3 has 14 residues. CDR3 in amino acids: CASALGGSTDTQYF. The CDR3 DNA is TGTGCCAGTGCCCTGGGCGGTAGCACAGATACGCAGTATTTT.